This entry describes one TCR beta chain. This sample stems from a study of cytomegalovirus exposure and HLA in healthy donors. In germline, CDR1 is MNHEY, CDR2 SMNVEV (reference sequence). J was trimmed by 7 bases and V by 5 bases; bases with no gene match: 6. This CDR3 has 15 amino acids. Profiled with immunoSEQ multiplex PCR; TCRdb holds only in-frame clones, not every one. The sample carries roughly 190,000 clones, roughly 83% recorded once. The sample comprised PBMCs. The rearrangement joins TRBV27 to TRBJ2-1; 12 nucleotides align to TRBD2. This TCR derives from a woman younger than 35 in good health and CMV-seronegative. CDR3 protein: CASSPLAGGSNEQFF. CDR3 DNA: TGTGCCAGCAGTCCTCTAGCGGGAGGGAGTAATGAGCAGTTCTTC.